This TCR beta chain was obtained from a study of T cell responses to AZD1222 COVID-19 vaccine (dated by TCRdb to the early 2020s). Context from the whole study: AZD1222 recipients given second doses at about 4 weeks or at about 12 weeks were pooled, since spike-specific TCR depth and breadth were not found to differ between the two schedules. TCR sequencing was performed for about 250 trial participants, of whom about 200 were given two doses of AZD1222 and around 25 were given two doses of MenACWY control vaccine. Enrollment into the trials was organized by age into subgroups of 18-55, 56-69 and 70-plus years, and those subgroups contained approximately 160, 26 and 62 TCR-sequenced participants, respectively. The full study reports these points: Conclusions about previously exposed vaccinees are limited because only six or seven AZD1222 recipients were SARS-CoV-2 seropositive at baseline. Participants were mostly white British, with more females than males. The authors suggested clonal diversity may have been underestimated. The 56-69-year group was small, and its depth increase did not reach significance, likely because of low power. After two AZD1222 doses, both the breadth and the depth of spike-specific TCRs were significantly higher than at day 0 and than in MenACWY recipients. Because no samples from the day 14 peak response were available, repertoires could be characterized only after the peak T cell response. The vaccine-associated CD4 TCRs covered the entire spike protein, and the dominant responses fell in regions 160-218 and 743-854. Epitopes outside the regions mutated in the B.1.351 and B.1.1.7 variants were reportedly recognized by nearly half of the unique spike-specific TCRs.

The CDR3 regions of human TCRbeta chains were analyzed by immunosequencing. The authors processed their data as follows. TCRs in the repertoires were compared against a reference library of SARS-CoV-2-specific TCRs that had been generated with the MIRA antigen-specificity platform. Breadth meant the fraction of unique TCRs that were SARS-CoV-2-associated, whereas depth meant the fraction of total T cells that were SARS-CoV-2-associated. Each spike-specific TCR was assigned to its reactive spike region and to a CD4 or CD8 class using the MIRA data. Log10-transformed breadth and depth values were compared by one-way ANOVA with Sidak's multiple comparisons tests. The immuneACCESS repertoire file appears here via TCRdb, limited to in-frame rearrangements. These files lack a portion of the clones; in checked studies, under half of the deficit traces to unresolved V genes, and the cause of the others is not known. The D gene and trimming were derived from the DNA, and the V and J assignments and clone size from that table. The sample table holds about 150,000 clones, of which approximately 94% were seen once. The top ten clones comprise under 2% of the sample.

As for this clone: Its target antigen remains unknown. No clone much larger than this one lies a single base away; base qualities are absent.

Taken with the paper, the label for time point translates to: baseline before first vaccination. The vaccinee samples were drawn from two UK trials, COV001 and COV002, one of which was a single-blind randomized controlled phase 2/3 trial testing AZD1222 (ChAdOx1 nCoV-19) in healthy adults. For TCRbeta chain sequencing, PBMC samples from trial participants were taken at day 0 and at day 28 after the second dose. V is cut by 8 bases and J by 2 bases, and the space between the germline ends is 14 bases. The CDR3 runs 14 residues from the cysteine to the phenylalanine. The CDR3 DNA has 42 bases and is translated from base 1. CDR1 and CDR2 were assigned from the germline V gene as MNHEY and SVGAGI.

The sequencing used peripheral blood, collected on day 0 of AZD1222 vaccination. This clonotype originated in an adult in good health. Recombination joined TRBV6-5 with TRBJ2-3, and TRBD1 may be the D gene, going by 6 matching bases. The nucleotides are TGTGCCAGCGTCTACGGACAGTCCACAGATACGCAGTATTTT. Protein translation: CASVYGQSTDTQYF.